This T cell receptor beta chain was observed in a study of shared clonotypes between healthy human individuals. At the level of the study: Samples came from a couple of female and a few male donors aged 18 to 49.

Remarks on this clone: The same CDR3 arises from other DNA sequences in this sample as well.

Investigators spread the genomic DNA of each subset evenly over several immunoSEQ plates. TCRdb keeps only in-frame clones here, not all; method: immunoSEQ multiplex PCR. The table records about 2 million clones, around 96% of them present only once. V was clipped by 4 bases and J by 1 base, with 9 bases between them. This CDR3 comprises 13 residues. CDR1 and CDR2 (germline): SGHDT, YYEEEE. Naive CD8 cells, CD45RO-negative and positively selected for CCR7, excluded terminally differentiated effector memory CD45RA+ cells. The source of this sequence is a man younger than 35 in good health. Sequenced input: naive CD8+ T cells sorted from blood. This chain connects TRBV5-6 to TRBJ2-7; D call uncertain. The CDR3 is CASSLLESYEQYF. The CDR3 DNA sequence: TGTGCCAGCAGCCTGTTGGAGTCCTACGAGCAGTACTTC.